The present TCR beta chain was sequenced within a study of read filtering for tumor transcriptome and immune sequencing (dated by TCRdb to about 2020). As for the study more broadly: The cohort consisted of 17 to 20 male and approximately 14 female patients, with a mean age of 65.9 years and an age range of roughly 47 to 90. TCR repertoires obtained by targeted immune repertoire sequencing and by bulk whole-transcriptome sequencing performed on the same bone marrow samples were compared. TCR-region mapped reads per sample ranged from about 4.05 to 11 million with IR-seq versus only about 85 to 1,300 with RNA-seq. Whole-transcriptome libraries were prepared with the TruSeq RNA Access Library Prep Kit after DNase treatment. Under revised international staging, about 8 patients fell into R-ISS I, more than 15 into R-ISS II and roughly 7 into R-ISS III. One main goal was a read-filtering strategy for immune repertoire data, in particular deciding whether clonotypes backed by only one read should be removed.

TCR libraries were constructed from roughly 360 ng RNA using the Immunoverse kit, and molecular barcoded adaptors covering alpha/delta and beta/gamma chains were employed. TCR library preparation used the same RNA that was used for transcriptome sequencing. Sequencing of the TCR libraries was done on an Illumina HiSeq 4000 with 2 x 150 cycles. Per the original workflow: With MiXCR, TCR reads were aligned to human V, D, J and C references and assembled into CDR3 clonotypes, with quality filtering and error correction included. The tcR package in R was used to analyze clonotype counts and gene usage diversity. Raw mapping reads were checked after the RNA-seq reads had been mapped by STAR aligner version 2.5.3a onto the human GRCh37 genome. To test how sequencing depth affects detected clonotypes, IR-seq fastq files were randomly downsampled with Seqtk 1.3. TCRdb redid the processing of the public reads, applying fastp at Q25 and MiXCR, and retained in-frame beta chains. Rows with one shared CDR3 protein collapse into an entry with the most common genes and DNA. Here the V and J calls rest on TCRdb's processing, not on the authors' analysis. A total of approximately 45,000 distinct CDR3 sequences appear in this sample, roughly a fifth of them only once. Under 40% of the sample lies in the top ten.

Findings and caveats that apply to the study as a whole: The correlation between IR-seq and RNA-seq shared clonotype proportions was increased by removal of single-read clonotypes. Rather than purified T cells, the sorted CD138-negative fraction was a mixed bone marrow immune population. Clonotypes were captured by IR-seq at much higher depth and more reliably than by RNA-seq, and smaller IR-seq throughput was sufficient for identification of most shared clonotypes. In IR-seq, single-read clonotypes were 80% to 90% of clonotypes but 3% to 4% of total reads; in RNA-seq they were 70% to 75% of clonotypes and approximately 40% of reads.

This clonotype occurred many times. Its recognized antigen is unknown. Base qualities are missing; no much larger clone stands one base away. Bone marrow was sampled from every patient at the time of active disease. Bone marrow mononuclear cells were isolated by Ficoll-Hypaque density gradient centrifugation. To remove myeloma plasma cells, the cells were labeled with CD138 magnetic microbeads on a MACS separator, and CD138-negative cells were then collected by negative selection. Flow cytometry on an Attune NxT with CD138 antibodies was used to check the purity of the isolated cells. TRIzol reagent was used to extract total RNA, and a NanoDrop spectrophotometer was used to quantify the extracted RNA. For each patient, paired RNA-seq and IR-seq were run on the CD138-negative bone marrow sample from that patient. There are 15 amino acids in the CDR3, from cysteine to phenylalanine inclusive. The entry retains the CDR3 DNA only, 45 bases that are in frame from base 1. V and J are trimmed by 5 bases and 5 bases, and the gene matches miss 8 bases of the junction. From a lookup of the germline V gene (reference sequence), CDR1 and CDR2 are MNHNY and SVGAGI.

Sequenced input: a population of CD138-negative cells sorted from bone marrow. The cell subset or site label corresponds to: bone marrow mononuclear cells depleted of CD138+ plasma/myeloma cells by negative magnetic selection. The chain joins TRBV6-6 to TRBJ1-1; the central 10 bases match TRBD1. The receptor was derived from a donor aged 40 or older with multiple myeloma. The CDR3 region: CASSETGGEGTEAFF. The sequenced DNA: TGTGCCAGCAGTGAGACAGGGGGCGAGGGGACTGAAGCTTTCTTT.